One and the same sample provided the 21 T cell receptor beta chains below, sequenced in a study of tumor-infiltrating lymphocytes in localized non-small cell lung cancer. TCRdb's table, derived via immunoSEQ multiplex PCR, lists solely in-frame clones and lacks some. Of around 8,000 clones detected, roughly 63% appear once; the ten largest clones hold roughly 13%. Input material: uninvolved lung tissue not adjacent to the tumor. The receptors derive from a human donor with non-small cell lung cancer.

The rearrangement links TRBV30 to TRBJ2-5, with unresolved D. There are 12 residues in the CDR3. Germline CDR1 and CDR2: GTSNPN and SVGIG (reference sequence). Trimming pared 1 base from V and 4 bases from J, leaving 7 bases between. The CDR3 protein is CAWSEQRETQYF. In DNA, the CDR3 is TGTGCCTGGAGTGAACAGCGAGAGACCCAGTACTTC.

This clone showed up just once. V is TRBV27 and J is TRBJ2-1; 12 bases fit TRBD1. Germline V CDR1 and CDR2: MNHEY, SMNVEV (reference sequence). This CDR3 has 15 residues. The V and J ends lost 5 bases and 10 bases, in that order; junction bases with no gene match: 9. Here the CDR3 reads CASSQPGQGAGEQFF. The CDR3 DNA follows: TGTGCCAGCAGTCAACCGGGACAGGGGGCAGGGGAGCAGTTCTTC.

By share of the sample, this clone is medium-sized. DNA for the CDR3: TGCGCCAGCAGCTTGAGAACGGCAGGTGACACCGGGGAGCTGTTTTTT. It is translated as CASSLRTAGDTGELFF. The chain employs TRBV5-1 and TRBJ2-2; D uncertain. The germline CDR1 and CDR2 sequences are SGHRS and YFSETQ. The CDR3 length is 16 residues. V was shortened by 1 base and J by 3 bases, with 13 bases between the two germline ends.

This clone is medium-sized. The chain recombines TRBV2 with TRBJ2-3; a possible D gene is TRBD1 (6 bases). Germline values: CDR1 SNHLY, CDR2 FYNNEI. The CDR3 is made up of 12 amino acids. Deletions cut 4 bases from V and 5 bases from J, with 7 bases between. The chain's CDR3 is CASSVGGDTQYF. The CDR3 DNA sequence: TGTGCCAGCAGTGTAGGGGGAGATACGCAGTATTTT.

The chain is built from TRBV30 and TRBJ1-1; D is ambiguous. V was trimmed by 5 bases and J by 3 bases, leaving 13 bases between them. Germline CDR1 and CDR2: GTSNPN and SVGIG (reference sequence). This CDR3 spans 13 amino acids. The CDR3 nucleotides are TGTGCCTGGGGAAGGGCGACGGACACTGAAGCTTTCTTT. Its protein product is CAWGRATDTEAFF.

This clone rates as medium-sized (0.01 to 0.1%). The genes are TRBV4-2 and TRBJ2-3; D is undetermined. The CDR3 length is 13 residues. CDR1 and CDR2 from the germline V gene are LGHNA and YNFKEQ. Trimming took 4 bases from V and 5 from J, leaving 10 bases between them. The CDR3 DNA is TGTGCCAGCAGCCTCCGAATTGGAGATACGCAGTATTTT. The encoded protein is CASSLRIGDTQYF.

The chain links TRBV2 to TRBJ1-6; no reliable D call. V lost 0 bases and J lost 14, with 11 bases in between. Germline V gives CDR1 SNHLY, CDR2 FYNNEI. The CDR3 sequence is 13 residues long. The CDR3 region has the DNA TGTGCCAGCAGTGAAGCGCCAGGCAGGTCCCTCCACTTT. As protein: CASSEAPGRSLHF.

The chain recombines TRBV28 with TRBJ2-6; no firm D call. V lost 2 bases and J lost 0, with 5 bases in between. The CDR3 has 15 amino acids. Germline lookup yields CDR1 MDHEN and CDR2 SYDVKM. In DNA form, the CDR3 reads TGTGCCAGCAGTTTAACTGACTCTGGGGCCAACGTCCTGACTTTC. Translation gives CASSLTDSGANVLTF.

The chain has TRBV6-6 and TRBJ2-7; possibly TRBD2 for D (6 bases). V was trimmed by 6 bases and J by 6 bases, leaving 12 bases between them. The germline V gene encodes CDR1 MNHNY and CDR2 SVGAGI (reference sequence). CDR3 length equals 12 residues. The CDR3 reads CASSFGGSEQYF. For the CDR3, the DNA is TGTGCCAGCAGCTTCGGGGGAAGCGAGCAGTACTTC.

This rearrangement joins TRBV4-2 to TRBJ2-1; 8 bases agree with TRBD2. V lost 0 bases, J lost 9 bases, and 7 bases stayed unmatched. CDR1 and CDR2 (germline): LGHNA, YNFKEQ. The CDR3 sequence is 15 residues long. The CDR3 reads CASSQDPLAVGEQFF. The CDR3 DNA follows: TGTGCCAGCAGCCAAGATCCACTAGCGGTCGGTGAGCAGTTCTTC.

The chain employs TRBV9 and TRBJ1-4, with a tentative D call TRBD1 (6 bases). Germline CDR1 reads SGDLS; CDR2 reads YYNGEE. V was trimmed by 0 bases and J by 7 bases, leaving 13 bases between them. There are 15 residues in the CDR3. For the CDR3, the DNA is TGTGCCAGCAGCGTAGCTGGACAGTTTGGTGAAAAACTGTTTTTT. This sequence encodes CASSVAGQFGEKLFF.

The chain has TRBV5-4 and TRBJ1-6; D perhaps matches TRBD1 (5 bases). CDR1 and CDR2 from the germline V gene are SGHNT and YYREEE (reference sequence). V was shortened by 7 bases and J by 6 bases, with 11 bases between the two germline ends. The CDR3 runs to 13 residues. In DNA form, the CDR3 reads TGTGCCAGCTGCAGGGATGGTAATTCACCCCTCCACTTT. This encodes CASCRDGNSPLHF.

The chain is built from TRBV9 and TRBJ2-3; no clear D. Germline loops: CDR1 SGDLS, CDR2 YYNGEE. Trimming removed 3 bases from V and 2 bases from J, with 7 bases in between. The CDR3 sequence is 13 residues long. CDR3 region: CASSEGNTDTQYF. CDR3 nucleotide sequence: TGTGCCAGCAGCGAGGGAAACACAGATACGCAGTATTTT.

The chain joins TRBV7-8 to TRBJ1-5; D uncertain. From germline, CDR1 is SGHVS and CDR2 FQNEAQ. The V gene lost 3 bases and the J gene lost 1 base, with 16 bases spanning the gap. This CDR3 has 17 amino acids. Written as DNA, the CDR3 is TGTGCCAGCAGCTTCGGCGCAGTTATTCTGAGCAATCAGCCCCAGCATTTT. Protein: CASSFGAVILSNQPQHF.

The chain recombines TRBV5-1 with TRBJ2-3; TRBD1 matches 9 bases. The germline CDR1 and CDR2 sequences are SGHRS and YFSETQ. V shed 6 bases, J shed 2 bases, and the junction held 4 bases outside the gene matches. CDR3 length: 14 amino acids. As DNA, the CDR3 is TGCGCCAGCAACCGGGACAGGGCCACAGATACGCAGTATTTT. This gives the protein CASNRDRATDTQYF.

V usage is TRBV6-5 and J usage is TRBJ1-5, with TRBD1 matching over 8 bases. Germline V gene data show CDR1 as MNHEY and CDR2 as SVGAGI. The length of the CDR3 is 15 residues. The junction had 12 bases not matched to a gene; V was cut back by 11 bases and J by 3 bases. The CDR3 protein is CAAKPGQGANQPQHF. CDR3 nucleotide sequence: TGTGCCGCTAAGCCCGGCCAGGGGGCCAATCAGCCCCAGCATTTT.

The rearrangement uses TRBV25-1 and TRBJ2-1; 8 bases are a match to TRBD2. Germline V CDR1 and CDR2: MGHDK, SYGVNS. V shed 1 base and J 2 bases; nucleotides not matched to a gene: 1. There are 15 residues in the CDR3. CDR3 nucleotide sequence: TGTGCCAGCAGTGAATCCGGGGGGGCCTACAATGAGCAGTTCTTC. It is translated as CASSESGGAYNEQFF.

J is TRBJ1-5 and V is TRBV30; 7 nucleotides align to TRBD1. CDR1 is GTSNPN and CDR2 is SVGIG in the germline V gene (reference sequence). V dropped 3 bases and J dropped 4; count of bases not matched to a gene: 6. The CDR3 extends over 14 amino acids. CDR3 nucleotides: TGTGCCTGGAGCGAAATACAGGGGAATCAGCCCCAGCATTTT. Protein: CAWSEIQGNQPQHF.

This clone was seen a few times. This sequence joins TRBV2 and TRBJ2-7, with TRBD1 matching 9 bases. Germline CDR1 is SNHLY and CDR2 is FYNNEI. Unmatched junction bases numbered 17, after V lost 6 bases and J lost 5 bases. The CDR3 has 17 amino acids. CDR3 residues: CASSALGVRTGVHEQYF. The CDR3 DNA sequence: TGTGCCAGCAGCGCGCTGGGGGTGCGGACAGGGGTCCACGAGCAGTACTTC. The full variable domain, completed using reference TRBV2 and TRBJ2-7, is EPEVTQTPSHQVTQMGQEVILRCVPISNHLYFYWYRQILGQKVEFLVSFYNNEISEKSEIFDDQFSVERPDGSNFTLKIRSTKLEDSAMYFCASSALGVRTGVHEQYFGPGTRLTVT.

The gene calls are TRBV19 and TRBJ1-5; TRBD1 is a possible D gene (6 bases). Germline loops: CDR1 LNHDA, CDR2 SQIVND (reference sequence). Trimming pared 3 bases from V and 9 bases from J, leaving 12 bases between. This CDR3 has 13 amino acids. The CDR3 DNA reads as TGTGCCAGTAGTATTGGGGGGCTTAGGCCCCAGCATTTT. It yields the protein CASSIGGLRPQHF.

The chain has TRBV5-4 and TRBJ2-5; the D gene could be TRBD1 or TRBD2 (5 bases each). The CDR3 is 13 residues long. Germline CDR1 reads SGHNT; CDR2 reads YYREEE (reference sequence). V lost 0 bases, J lost 4 bases, and 7 bases lay in between. CDR3 DNA: TGTGCCAGCAGCTTGGGGGACCGAGAGACCCAGTACTTC. Protein product: CASSLGDRETQYF.